This T cell receptor beta chain was sequenced during a study of cytomegalovirus exposure and HLA in healthy donors. The study, taken as a whole, reports: Researchers counted 164 TCR beta chains as cytomegalovirus-associated. Most TCR beta V segments were productive about 90% or about 30% of the time in an earlier analysis. No immune exposure information besides CMV serostatus was available.

In the PCR, 60 Vbeta and 13 Jbeta primers were used. This table comes from immunoSEQ multiplex PCR, and its TCRdb copy is limited to in-frame clones, with some not included. The repertoire includes around 93,000 clones, over 55% of them detected once, and about 5.4% sits in the top ten. On this clone: Its target is unknown.

This sequence was found in a boy between 10 and 17 years old in good health and CMV-seropositive. Sequencing was performed on PBMCs.

The CDR3 DNA sequence: TGCGCCAGCGGATCGACAGGGGGCGTCGAGACCCAGTACTTC. As protein: CASGSTGGVETQYF. J is TRBJ2-5 and V is TRBV5-1; TRBD1 matches at 10 bases. Trimming removed 7 bases from V and 5 bases from J; junction bases left unmatched: 8. The CDR3 consists of 14 residues. Germline V gene lookup returns CDR1 SGHRS and CDR2 YFSETQ.